The 25 T cell receptor beta chains listed next were all sequenced from one sample in a study of immune characteristics of hereditary and idiopathic chronic pancreatitis. Data came from immunoSEQ multiplex PCR; TCRdb stores just in-frame clones and leaves some out. The sample carries some 15,000 clones, around 70% recorded once. The pancreas tissue came from patients undergoing total pancreatectomy with islet autotransplantation. The sample taken for sequencing was pancreas tissue with hereditary chronic pancreatitis. The receptors stem from a human donor with chronic pancreatitis.

In nucleotides, the CDR3 is TGTGCCAGCAGCAGATCAGGGCTCGGCCAGCCCCAGCATTTT. Its protein product is CASSRSGLGQPQHF. The chain uses TRBV28 and TRBJ1-5; perhaps TRBD1 as D (5 bases). Germline V gene lookup returns CDR1 MDHEN and CDR2 SYDVKM. Trimming took 6 bases from V and 7 from J, leaving 16 bases between them. The CDR3 is 14 residues long.

The chain links TRBV6-5 to TRBJ1-5; 9 nucleotides match TRBD1. V dropped 6 bases and J dropped 2; count of bases not matched to a gene: 2. Looked up from germline, CDR1 is MNHEY and CDR2 is SVGAGI. CDR3 size: 14 residues. The CDR3 region has the DNA TGTGCCAGCAGCAGGACAGGGGGCAATCAGCCCCAGCATTTT. Its protein is CASSRTGGNQPQHF.

This clone appeared a single time. The chain joins TRBV5-1 to TRBJ1-2; D not certain. The germline V and J ends were trimmed by 1 base and 0 bases, with 10 bases remaining between them. The length of the CDR3 is 15 residues. Looked up from germline, CDR1 is SGHRS and CDR2 is YFSETQ. CDR3 DNA sequence: TGCGCCAGCAGCTTGACAGTAGGATCTAACTATGGCTACACCTTC. Translation: CASSLTVGSNYGYTF.

This clone was counted a few times. The CDR3: CASAPLGGHGELFF. CDR3 coding DNA: TGTGCCAGCGCACCATTGGGGGGGCACGGGGAGCTGTTTTTT. J is TRBJ2-2 and V is TRBV21-1; the table calls TRBD2, which could not be checked here. TRBV21-1 is a pseudogene. The CDR3 is 14 residues long.

This rearrangement joins TRBV4-1 to TRBJ2-7; 7 nucleotides agree with TRBD1. J was trimmed by 6 bases and V by 8 bases; bases with no gene match: 10. Looked up from germline, CDR1 is MGHRA and CDR2 is YSYEKL. There are 13 residues in the CDR3. CDR3 sequence reads: CASSGNRGGEQYF. The DNA of the CDR3 is TGCGCCAGCTCTGGAAACAGGGGTGGCGAGCAGTACTTC.

The chain joins TRBV18 to TRBJ1-3, with D possibly being TRBD1 (6 bases). Per the germline V gene, CDR1 is KGHSH and CDR2 is LQKENI. The V end lost 2 bases, the J end lost 7 bases, and 15 bases lay between the germline ends. This CDR3 contains 15 residues. CDR3 nucleotide sequence: TGTGCCAGCTCACCAAGCCGGTCCCAGGGGAACACCATATATTTT. Its protein product is CASSPSRSQGNTIYF.

The chain recombines TRBV2 with TRBJ1-2; TRBD1 matches 8 bases. V lost 6 bases, J lost 4 bases, and 10 bases stayed unmatched. The germline V gene has CDR1 SNHLY and CDR2 FYNNEI. The length of the CDR3 is 15 residues. CDR3 loop: CASSAPGGRGYGYTF. CDR3 DNA: TGTGCCAGCAGCGCCCCAGGGGGCCGGGGCTATGGCTACACCTTC.

The chain links TRBV27 to TRBJ2-7; D may be TRBD1 or TRBD2 (6 bases each). Germline V gives CDR1 MNHEY, CDR2 SMNVEV (reference sequence). CDR3 length equals 14 residues. The ends were cut back, 5 bases at V and 2 bases at J, with 13 bases in the middle. Here the CDR3 DNA reads TGTGCCAGCAGTACCGGGGGCATCACCTACGAGCAGTACTTC. Translation: CASSTGGITYEQYF.

This clone was detected only once. The gene calls are TRBV14 and TRBJ2-7, with D uncertain. V was shortened by 6 bases and J by 0 bases, with 15 bases between the two germline ends. Germline CDR1 SGHDN, CDR2 FVKESK. CDR3 length equals 15 residues. This CDR3 reads CASSRVQATSYEQYF. CDR3 DNA: TGTGCCAGCAGTCGCGTCCAGGCTACCTCCTACGAGCAGTACTTC.

This clone is categorized as medium-sized. The chain has TRBV10-3 and TRBJ1-4, with D perhaps matching TRBD1 (6 bases). The CDR3 is 12 amino acids. Trimming took 8 bases from V and 5 from J, leaving 9 bases between them. Germline CDR1 and CDR2: ENHRY and SYGVKD. The CDR3 DNA is TGTGCCATCGGACAGCAGAATGAAAAACTGTTTTTT. It translates to CAIGQQNEKLFF.

The rearrangement links TRBV15 to TRBJ2-5; the D is unclear. Trimming pared 11 bases from V and 5 bases from J, leaving 18 bases between. Germline V gene data show CDR1 as LNHNV and CDR2 as YYDKDF (reference sequence). The CDR3 consists of 13 residues. DNA of the CDR3: TGTGCCGCCGCCGACGGTCCGACGGAGACCCAGTACTTC. Translated: CAAADGPTETQYF.

By sample fraction, this clone is medium-sized (0.01 to 0.1%). The rearrangement uses TRBV6-5 and TRBJ2-3, with TRBD1 identical over 8 bases. There are 13 residues in the CDR3. The germline gives CDR1 MNHEY, CDR2 SVGAGI. J gave up 3 bases and V 7 bases, and 3 bases lay outside the gene matches. CDR3 in amino acids: CASTDRDTDTQYF. CDR3 DNA: TGTGCCAGCACGGACAGGGATACAGATACGCAGTATTTT.

J is TRBJ2-3 and V is TRBV9; no firm D call. In germline, CDR1 is SGDLS, CDR2 YYNGEE. CDR3 length: 14 residues. V gave up 4 bases and J gave up 5 bases, with 14 bases separating them. The DNA for the CDR3 is TGTGCCAGCAGCTCCTCCATTCAACTAGATACGCAGTATTTT. It encodes CASSSSIQLDTQYF.

The chain carries TRBV10-3 and TRBJ1-1; 8 bases are a match to TRBD1. The CDR3 is 13 amino acids. Germline CDR1 reads ENHRY; CDR2 reads SYGVKD. V shed 6 bases, J shed 4 bases, and the junction held 4 bases outside the gene matches. The DNA for the CDR3 is TGTGCCATCAGCTATGACAGGGGCACTGAAGCTTTCTTT. This codes for CAISYDRGTEAFF.

The chain couples TRBV28 to TRBJ1-2; D remains unclear. Trimming removed 0 bases from V and 7 bases from J, with 9 bases in between. The germline V gene encodes CDR1 MDHEN and CDR2 SYDVKM. The CDR3 covers 13 residues. Here the CDR3 DNA reads TGTGCCAGCAGTTTATGGCAGAGCCTTGGCTACACCTTC. This gives the protein CASSLWQSLGYTF.

The CDR3 nucleotides are TGTGCCTGGAGTGCCTACAATGAGCAGTTCTTC. Its translation: CAWSAYNEQFF. The rearrangement uses TRBV30 and TRBJ2-1; D unclear. This CDR3 has 11 residues. V was trimmed by 1 base and J by 2 bases, leaving 0 bases between them. Germline V gene data show CDR1 as GTSNPN and CDR2 as SVGIG (reference sequence).

The CDR3 DNA is TGTGCCAGTAGGGCTTACGGGGAGCTGTTTTTT. It yields the protein CASRAYGELFF. The chain links TRBV19 to TRBJ2-2; D gene ambiguous. V was cut by 6 bases and J by 7 bases, with 6 bases left in between. Germline V gene data show CDR1 as LNHDA and CDR2 as SQIVND (reference sequence). CDR3 length: 11 residues.

V is TRBV5-1 and J is TRBJ2-5, with D perhaps TRBD1 (6 bases). The germline gives CDR1 SGHRS, CDR2 YFSETQ. V lost 4 bases to trimming and J lost 1 base, with 11 bases between them. The CDR3 is made up of 14 amino acids. In nucleotides, the CDR3 is TGCGCCAGCAGCCCAGGGGCAGTCCAAGAGACCCAGTACTTC. Translation: CASSPGAVQETQYF. Looking up the rest from reference TRBV5-1 and TRBJ2-5 gives the full variable domain: KAGVTQTPRYLIKTRGQQVTLSCSPISGHRSVSWYQQTPGQGLQFLFEYFSETQRNKGNFPGRFSGRQFSNSRSEMNVSTLELGDSALYLCASSPGAVQETQYFGPGTRLLVL.

The V gene is TRBV19, the J gene TRBJ1-1, with 9 bases fitting TRBD1. CDR1 is LNHDA, CDR2 SQIVND, per germline (reference sequence). CDR3 length equals 15 residues. Trimming took 4 bases from V and 8 from J; bases not matched to a gene: 11. CDR3 loop: CASSTSGQGSVEAFF. In DNA, the CDR3 is TGTGCCAGTAGTACCTCGGGACAGGGTTCGGTGGAAGCTTTCTTT.

The genes are TRBV9 and TRBJ2-5; D call uncertain. The CDR3 is 16 amino acids. CDR1 and CDR2 (germline): SGDLS, YYNGEE. The V gene lost 0 bases and the J gene lost 1 base, with 13 bases spanning the gap. The CDR3 sequence is CASSVGAKTRQETQYF. The CDR3 bases are TGTGCCAGCAGCGTAGGGGCTAAGACGCGCCAAGAGACCCAGTACTTC. The variable domain in full, completed from reference TRBV9 and TRBJ2-5, reads DSGVTQTPKHLITATGQRVTLRCSPRSGDLSVYWYQQSLDQGLQFLIQYYNGEERAKGNILERFSAQQFPDLHSELNLSSLELGDSALYFCASSVGAKTRQETQYFGPGTRLLVL.

The chain joins TRBV6-2 or TRBV6-3 to TRBJ1-5; the D is unclear. The CDR3 covers 15 residues. Germline values: CDR1 MNHEY, CDR2 SVGEGT. V was trimmed by 1 base and J by 2 bases, leaving 9 bases between them. CDR3 coding DNA: TGTGCCAGCAGTTACTATCGCGTCCGCAATCAGCCCCAGCATTTT. This gives the protein CASSYYRVRNQPQHF.

In regard to this clone: The junction differs from germline at one of its ends, possibly a read error. The V and J genes are TRBV2 and TRBJ2-2; 8 positions match TRBD2. Germline CDR1 is SNHLY and CDR2 is FYNNEI. CDR3 size: 14 residues. As DNA, the CDR3 is TGTGCCAGCTGTGAGCGGGAGCTTACCGGGGAGCTGTTTTTT. It codes for CASCERELTGELFF.

This clone was picked up a small number of times. CDR3 nucleotides: TGTGCCAGCATCGAGCTCTCTCGGGGAGCTCGAAATGAGCAGTTCTTC. This translates into CASIELSRGARNEQFF. This chain links TRBV5-5 with TRBJ2-1, with D perhaps TRBD2 (5 bases). Per germline, CDR1 SGHKS and CDR2 YYEKEE (reference sequence). This CDR3 is built from 16 residues. Trimming left V 6 bases short and J 7 bases short, with 23 bases between.

This clone ranks as medium-sized. The chain carries TRBV6-5 and TRBJ1-1, with unresolved D. CDR3 size: 15 residues. The V gene lost 0 bases and the J gene lost 5 bases, with 13 bases spanning the gap. Germline lookup yields CDR1 MNHEY and CDR2 SVGAGI. The CDR3 spells CASSYSALGGTEAFF. In nucleotides, the CDR3 is TGTGCCAGCAGTTACTCTGCCTTGGGCGGGACTGAAGCTTTCTTT.

The chain is built from TRBV24-1 and TRBJ2-1; 7 bases map to TRBD1. Germline CDR1 is KGHDR and CDR2 is SFDVKD. V was clipped by 4 bases and J by 8 bases; unmatched bases: 10. This CDR3 comprises 15 residues. The CDR3 reads CATSDPTGRGDEQFF. The CDR3 DNA follows: TGTGCCACCAGTGACCCGACAGGGCGAGGCGATGAGCAGTTCTTC.